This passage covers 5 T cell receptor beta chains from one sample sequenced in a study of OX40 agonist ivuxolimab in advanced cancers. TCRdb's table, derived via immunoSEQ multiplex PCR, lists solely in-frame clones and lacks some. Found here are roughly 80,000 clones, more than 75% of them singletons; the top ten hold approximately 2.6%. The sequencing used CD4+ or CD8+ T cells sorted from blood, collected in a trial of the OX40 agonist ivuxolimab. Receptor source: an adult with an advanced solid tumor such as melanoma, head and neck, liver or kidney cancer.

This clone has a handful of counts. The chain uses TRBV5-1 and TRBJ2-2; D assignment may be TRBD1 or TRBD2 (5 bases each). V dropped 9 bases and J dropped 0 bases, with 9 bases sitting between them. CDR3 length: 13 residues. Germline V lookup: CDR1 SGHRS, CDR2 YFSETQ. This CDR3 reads CATGTANTGELFF. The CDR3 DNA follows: TGCGCCACCGGGACCGCGAACACCGGGGAGCTGTTTTTT.

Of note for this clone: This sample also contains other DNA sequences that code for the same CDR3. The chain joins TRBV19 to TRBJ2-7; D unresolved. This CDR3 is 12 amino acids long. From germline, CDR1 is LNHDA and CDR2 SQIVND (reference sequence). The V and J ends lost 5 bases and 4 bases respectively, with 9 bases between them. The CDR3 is CASSGRDYEQYF. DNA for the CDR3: TGTGCCAGTAGTGGCAGAGATTACGAGCAGTACTTC.

The CDR3 DNA is TGTGCCAGCCGCCTCGCGGGATTGAACACTGAAGCTTTCTTT. Its translation: CASRLAGLNTEAFF. J is TRBJ1-1 and V is TRBV6-1, with D unclear. Trimming took off 8 bases at V and 0 bases at J, with 13 bases between the two ends. The CDR3 runs 14 residues. In germline, CDR1 is MNHNS, CDR2 SASEGT.

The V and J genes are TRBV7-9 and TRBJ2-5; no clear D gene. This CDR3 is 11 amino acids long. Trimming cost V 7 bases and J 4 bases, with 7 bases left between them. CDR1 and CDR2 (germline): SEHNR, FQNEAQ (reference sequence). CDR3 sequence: CASTMTETQYF. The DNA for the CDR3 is TGTGCCAGCACCATGACAGAGACCCAGTACTTC. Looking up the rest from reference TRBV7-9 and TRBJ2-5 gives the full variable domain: DTGVSQNPRHKITKRGQNVTFRCDPISEHNRLYWYRQTLGQGPEFLTYFQNEAQLEKSRLLSDRFSAERPKGSFSTLEIQRTEQGDSAMYLCASTMTETQYFGPGTRLLVL.

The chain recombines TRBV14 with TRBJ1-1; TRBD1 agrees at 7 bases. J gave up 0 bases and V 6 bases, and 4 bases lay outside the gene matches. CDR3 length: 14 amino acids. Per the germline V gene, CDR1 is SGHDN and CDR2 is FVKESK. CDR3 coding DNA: TGTGCCAGCAGTCGACAGGGTCTGAACACTGAAGCTTTCTTT. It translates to CASSRQGLNTEAFF.